Below, 18 T cell receptor beta chains from the same sample are listed, as sequenced in a study of identical twins. TCRdb processed the 5' RACE reads anew with MiXCR; each CDR3 protein has one entry. The sample has some 660,000 distinct CDR3 sequences, 8.6% seen once. These records were also assigned to another study, of yellow fever vaccine responses in identical twins.

The sample taken for sequencing was PBMCs. These receptors were taken from a young woman in good health.

This chain connects TRBV7-3 to TRBJ2-5, with 8 bases fitting TRBD2. Trimming cost V 5 bases and J 5 bases; bases outside gene matches: 13. CDR3 length: 16 amino acids. Per germline, CDR1 SGHTA and CDR2 FQGTGA. In DNA form, the CDR3 reads TGTGCCAGCAGCCCGGGGGGTGCGGGGGGCAGGGAGACCCAGTACTTC. It is translated as CASSPGGAGGRETQYF.

This clonotype was counted ten times or more. The chain combines TRBV6-5 with TRBJ1-1; a possible D gene is TRBD1 (6 bases). The V and J ends lost 2 bases and 4 bases respectively, with 8 bases between them. The CDR3 runs to 13 residues. The germline V gene encodes CDR1 MNHEY and CDR2 SVGAGI. CDR3 sequence (DNA): TGTGCCAGCAGTTACGGGGGGCCCACTGAAGCTTTCTTT. Protein: CASSYGGPTEAFF.

This sequence joins TRBV27 and TRBJ2-1; 8 positions agree with TRBD1. Looked up from germline, CDR1 is MNHEY and CDR2 is SMNVEV (reference sequence). The J segment lost 2 bases and the V segment lost 6 bases, leaving 6 bases of the junction unmatched. This CDR3 region has 15 residues. The CDR3 DNA follows: TGTGCCAGCAGACCCGACAGGGGACCCTACAATGAGCAGTTCTTC. Translating gives CASRPDRGPYNEQFF.

The sample holds a few counts of this clonotype. The V and J genes are TRBV6-4 and TRBJ2-5; D uncertain. Per germline, CDR1 MRHNA and CDR2 SNTAGT. Trimming removed 5 bases from V and 1 base from J, with 8 bases in between. The CDR3 extends over 13 amino acids. CDR3 loop: CASSRSAQETQYF. CDR3 nucleotides: TGTGCCAGCAGTAGGTCAGCCCAAGAGACCCAGTACTTC.

V gene TRBV4-1 combines with J gene TRBJ2-6; 11 bases align to TRBD2. Germline V CDR1 and CDR2: MGHRA, YSYEKL. This CDR3 spans 22 amino acids. Trimming at V came to 0 bases and at J to 3 bases, leaving 16 bases not matched to a gene. The CDR3 DNA is TGCGCCAGCAGCCAAGATCGGGTGGCATTAGCGGGAGGGCTATTTGGGGCCAACGTCCTGACTTTC. It translates to CASSQDRVALAGGLFGANVLTF.

The V gene is TRBV29-1, the J gene TRBJ2-3; 8 nucleotides align to TRBD1. Germline values: CDR1 SQVTM, CDR2 ANQGSEA. The CDR3 is 12 amino acids. Trimming cost V 7 bases and J 5 bases; bases outside gene matches: 5. The CDR3: CSAGGWGDTQYF. The CDR3 nucleotides read TGCAGCGCAGGGGGCTGGGGAGATACGCAGTATTTT.

This clonotype was seen ten or more times. The rearrangement links TRBV4-2 to TRBJ2-2; no clear D gene. This CDR3 contains 10 residues. CDR1 is LGHNA, CDR2 YNFKEQ, per germline. V lost 6 bases, J lost 8 bases, and 4 bases lay in between. The CDR3 region is CASRNGELFF. The CDR3 nucleotides are TGTGCCAGCAGGAATGGGGAGCTGTTTTTT.

The chain couples TRBV12-3 or TRBV12-4 to TRBJ2-5; TRBD2 matches 8 bases. V shed 5 bases, J shed 4 bases, and the junction held 12 bases outside the gene matches. The CDR3 extends over 16 amino acids. CDR3 loop: CASSLPAGVTPETQYF. CDR3 in DNA: TGTGCCAGCAGTCTACCAGCGGGGGTAACTCCAGAGACCCAGTACTTC.

At least ten counts were recorded for this clonotype. Here the CDR3 DNA reads TGCAGTGCGGAACCGAGGGGATGGGAGACCCAGTACTTC. Translating gives CSAEPRGWETQYF. The chain is built from TRBV20-1 and TRBJ2-5; D is possibly TRBD1 or TRBD2 (5 bases each). Germline V gives CDR1 DFQATT, CDR2 SNEGSKA (reference sequence). Between the trimmed V and J ends, which lost 6 bases and 5 bases, there was a span of 16 bases. The CDR3 covers 13 residues.

This clonotype has more than one count but fewer than ten. The rearrangement joins TRBV15 to TRBJ2-7, with a possible D match to TRBD2 (5 bases). This CDR3 comprises 14 residues. CDR1 and CDR2 from the germline V gene are LNHNV and YYDKDF (reference sequence). V lost 1 base and J 3 bases, leaving 10 bases between the germline ends. CDR3 amino acids: CATSRAGKVYEQYF. The CDR3 DNA reads TGTGCCACCAGCAGAGCGGGAAAGGTCTACGAGCAGTACTTC. Based on the CDR3 plus reference TRBV15 and TRBJ2-7, the full variable domain is DAMVIQNPRYQVTQFGKPVTLSCSQTLNHNVMYWYQQKSSQAPKLLFHYYDKDFNNEADTPDNFQSRRPNTSFCFLDIRSPGLGDTAMYLCATSRAGKVYEQYFGPGTRLTVT.

This clonotype has just a few counts. The V call is TRBV18, the J call TRBJ2-3; possibly TRBD1 or TRBD2 for D (5 bases each). Trimming stripped 9 bases from V and 1 base from J, with 17 bases between. The CDR3 is made up of 15 amino acids. The germline gives CDR1 KGHSH, CDR2 LQKENI. The CDR3 DNA sequence: TGTGCCAGTTTCCCCGTGGGGGTCGGCACAGATACGCAGTATTTT. Protein sequence: CASFPVGVGTDTQYF.

This clonotype was observed a few times. The chain has TRBV12-3 or TRBV12-4 and TRBJ2-1, with a possible D match to TRBD2 (6 bases). V was trimmed by 3 bases and J by 8 bases, leaving 17 bases between them. The CDR3 length is 15 residues. The CDR3: CASSFRGLIADEQFF. CDR3 coding DNA: TGTGCCAGCAGTTTCCGAGGACTAATCGCGGATGAGCAGTTCTTC.

Only a few counts were recorded for this clonotype. The rearrangement links TRBV20-1 to TRBJ2-1; TRBD2 aligns across 11 bases. Germline CDR1 DFQATT, CDR2 SNEGSKA (reference sequence). This CDR3 region has 16 residues. With V trimmed by 0 bases and J by 5 bases, 6 bases remained unmatched. CDR3 bases: TGCAGTGCTAGAGATCTAGCGGGAGGCTTGAACAATGAGCAGTTCTTC. Amino acid sequence: CSARDLAGGLNNEQFF.

The chain employs TRBV27 and TRBJ2-1; TRBD1 matches at 8 bases. This CDR3 has 16 residues. Germline CDR1 and CDR2: MNHEY and SMNVEV (reference sequence). The V gene end was trimmed by 4 bases and the J gene end by 6 bases; junction bases not matched to a gene: 11. CDR3 sequence (DNA): TGTGCCAGCAGTTCCCCTGCAGGGGGCCAGGGCAATGAGCAGTTCTTC. This codes for CASSSPAGGQGNEQFF.

This clonotype appeared a few times. This chain links TRBV15 with TRBJ1-4; D may be TRBD1 (6 bases). The CDR3 sequence is 15 residues long. With 5 bases removed from V and 7 bases from J, the gap between germline ends came to 17 bases. Germline V gives CDR1 LNHNV, CDR2 YYDKDF (reference sequence). CDR3 sequence (DNA): TGTGCCACCAGCGCAACAGGGACTAAAAGTGAAAAACTGTTTTTT. Translation gives CATSATGTKSEKLFF.

This clonotype was observed a handful of times. The chain is built from TRBV29-1 and TRBJ2-3; 7 bases agree with TRBD2. Losses at the gene ends were 4 bases for V and 3 bases for J; bases not matched to a gene: 4. This CDR3 spans 13 amino acids. Germline CDR1 reads SQVTM; CDR2 reads ANQGSEA. CDR3 sequence reads: CSVGLATTDTQYF. The CDR3 bases are TGCAGCGTTGGACTAGCCACTACAGATACGCAGTATTTT.

This clonotype showed up just a few times. This chain joins TRBV21-1 and TRBJ2-7. TRBV21-1 is a documented pseudogene. The length of the CDR3 is 13 residues. The CDR3: CASSNAGSYEQYF. The CDR3 DNA follows: TGTGCCAGCAGCAATGCAGGTTCCTACGAGCAGTACTTC.

The gene calls are TRBV10-3 and TRBJ1-6; D remains unclear. The ends were cut back, 4 bases at V and 7 bases at J, with 8 bases in the middle. From germline, CDR1 is ENHRY and CDR2 SYGVKD. CDR3 length: 13 amino acids. CDR3 protein: CAISGTANSPLHF. Written as DNA, the CDR3 is TGTGCCATCAGTGGGACCGCGAATTCACCCCTCCACTTT.